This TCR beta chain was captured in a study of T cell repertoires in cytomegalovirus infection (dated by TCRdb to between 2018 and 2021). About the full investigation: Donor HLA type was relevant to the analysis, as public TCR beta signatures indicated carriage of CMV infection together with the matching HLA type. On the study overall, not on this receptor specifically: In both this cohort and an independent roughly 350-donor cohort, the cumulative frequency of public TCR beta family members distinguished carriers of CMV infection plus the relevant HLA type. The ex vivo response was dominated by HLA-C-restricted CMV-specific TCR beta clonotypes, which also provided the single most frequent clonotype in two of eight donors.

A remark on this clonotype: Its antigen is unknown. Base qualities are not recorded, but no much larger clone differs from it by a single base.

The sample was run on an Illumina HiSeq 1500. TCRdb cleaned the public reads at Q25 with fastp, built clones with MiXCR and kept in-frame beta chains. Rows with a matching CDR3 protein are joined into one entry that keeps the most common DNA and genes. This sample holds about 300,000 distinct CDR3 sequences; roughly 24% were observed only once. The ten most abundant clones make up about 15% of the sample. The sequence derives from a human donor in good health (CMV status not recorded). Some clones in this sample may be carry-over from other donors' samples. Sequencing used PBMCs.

The DNA sequence is given as TGTGCCAGCAGTGGGGTGGACAATGAGCAGTTCTTC. This is translated as CASSGVDNEQFF. This sequence uses TRBV6-2 or TRBV6-3 and TRBJ2-1, with the D gene call left open. Its CDR3 holds 12 amino acids, cysteine through phenylalanine. Just CDR3 DNA is preserved here, 36 bases in frame from base 1. CDR1 and CDR2 (MNHEY, SVGEGT) derive from the germline V gene. The junction carries 7 bases between V and J, which are trimmed by 5 bases and 5 bases respectively.